Sequencing of this T cell receptor beta chain was carried out in a study of blood T cell repertoires in COVID-19. Study-level information: Spain, Italy and the United States supplied samples that represented acute and convalescent COVID-19. T cells, B-cell-depleted T cells, or PBMCs provided the cDNA or gDNA that served as material.

Profiling relied on immunoSEQ multiplex PCR, and the TCRdb table lists in-frame clones only, not all of them. The sample shows 370,000 or so clones, 87% of them seen only once. The germline gives CDR1 LNHDA, CDR2 SQIVND (reference sequence). The CDR3 runs to 15 residues. V lost 6 bases, J lost 3 bases, and 14 bases lay in between. Clinical histories supplied by participants themselves formed the basis of cohort assignment. The origin of this receptor is a man aged 30 to 39 who had recovered from COVID-19. What was sequenced was PBMCs or T cells enriched from blood (not recorded which). This chain connects TRBV19 to TRBJ1-4; D gene ambiguous. CDR3 sequence (DNA): TGTGCCAGTAGAAGGAACCCAGGTCCTAATGAAAAACTGTTTTTT. Translation: CASRRNPGPNEKLFF.